This T cell receptor beta chain was profiled in a study of T cells after yellow fever vaccination (dated by TCRdb to between 2018 and 2021). Regarding the complete study: Libraries from fractions with low cell numbers were prepared with the SMART-Seq v4 Ultra Low Input RNA kit. To follow T-cell clones before and after primary and booster YFV17D yellow fever vaccination, bulk TCR alpha and beta repertoires were sequenced over time. Blood samples were taken at several timepoints before and after primary and secondary immunization, and bulk PBMC replicates and cell subsets were isolated. Two healthy male donors made up the cohort, one aged 18 to 30 years and the other aged 30 to 40 years. The paper's findings and limits, for the study overall: Most clones expanded after primary vaccination were re-detected after the booster (almost 98% of CD4 and 88% of CD8), suggesting broad memory maintenance. A small share of clonotypes occurred in both CD4 and CD8 compartments, likely arising from convergent recombination. The study included only two donors, which limits how far the findings can be generalized. Computational filtering was required because FACS-sorted repertoires could contain abundant contaminating clonotypes from the bulk population. The secondary T-cell response was found to be weaker but faster than the primary response, with a peak reached on day 5 rather than on day 15.

This clonotype was detected only a few times. Its antigen is unknown. No base quality information exists; no much larger clone differs at one position. Synthesis of TCR cDNA relied on 5'RACE template switching, a step that introduced a universal primer site along with unique molecular identifiers. Priming for cDNA synthesis came from both the TCR alpha and TCR beta constant segments. Library amplification involved two PCR steps, and the second step added sample barcodes and sequencing adapters. Sequencing of the libraries was done on either Illumina HiSeq 2500 (2x100 bp) or NovaSeq (2x150 bp). Per the source publication's procedure: Demultiplexing of reads and collapsing into UMI consensus sequences were performed with MIGEC, and V(D)J alignment was carried out with MiXCR. Using edgeR on replicate PBMC samples, clonotypes were called vaccine-responding if FDR was below 0.01 and the log2 fold change was above 5 up to day 15. CD4 or CD8 identity was assigned to each bulk clonotype according to whether the clonotype was present at higher abundance in the sequenced CD4 repertoire or the sequenced CD8 repertoire. Through fastp at Q25 and MiXCR, TCRdb rebuilt clones from the public reads, retaining in-frame beta chains. Each entry is one CDR3 protein sequence, shown with its most common DNA and genes. Here the V and J calls rest on TCRdb's processing, not on the authors' analysis. Recorded for this sample are hundreds of thousands of distinct CDR3 sequences; 8.7% of them occurred a single time. The top ten clones comprise more than 15% of the sample.

The intended sense of this specimen's treatment or condition label: live attenuated yellow fever vaccine strain. Two biological replicates of bulk PBMCs were collected at each blood-draw timepoint. PBMCs were isolated from peripheral blood using a standard Ficoll-Paque protocol. TriZol was used to extract RNA from bulk PBMCs, CD4 and CD8 fractions, and dextramer-positive and dextramer-negative fractions. There are 15 amino acids in the CDR3, from cysteine to phenylalanine inclusive. CDR3 DNA is the only sequence kept; it has 45 bases, read in frame from the first base. Between the V and J ends, shortened by 4 bases and 3 bases respectively, the junction contains 15 bases. As encoded in the germline V gene, CDR1 is MDHEN while CDR2 is SYDVKM.

Material: PBMCs, obtained on the day of the first yellow fever vaccination. The sequence joins TRBV28 to TRBJ1-2; the D gene is perhaps TRBD1, from 5 matching bases. This clonotype was sampled from a man aged 18 to 30 who received the YFV17D yellow fever vaccine. The sequence in DNA is TGTGCCAGCAGTTCCTCCCCGCGGGGGGACTATGGCTACACCTTC. Translated, it reads CASSSSPRGDYGYTF.